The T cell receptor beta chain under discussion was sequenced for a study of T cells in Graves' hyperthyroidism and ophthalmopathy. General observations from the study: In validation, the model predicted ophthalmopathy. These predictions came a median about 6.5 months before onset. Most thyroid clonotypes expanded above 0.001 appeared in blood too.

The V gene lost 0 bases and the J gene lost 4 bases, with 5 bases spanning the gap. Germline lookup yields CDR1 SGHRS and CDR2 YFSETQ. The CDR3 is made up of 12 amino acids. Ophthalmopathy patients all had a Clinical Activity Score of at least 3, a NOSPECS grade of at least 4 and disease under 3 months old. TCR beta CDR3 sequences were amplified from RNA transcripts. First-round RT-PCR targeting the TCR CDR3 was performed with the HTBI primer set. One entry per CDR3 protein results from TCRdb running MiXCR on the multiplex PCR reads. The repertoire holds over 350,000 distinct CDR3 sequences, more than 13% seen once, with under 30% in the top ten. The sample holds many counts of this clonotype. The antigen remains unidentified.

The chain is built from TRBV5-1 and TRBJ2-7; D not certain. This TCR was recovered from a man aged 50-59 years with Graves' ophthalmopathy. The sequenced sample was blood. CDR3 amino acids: CASSLGEYEQYF. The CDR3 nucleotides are TGCGCCAGCAGCTTGGGAGAATACGAGCAGTACTTC. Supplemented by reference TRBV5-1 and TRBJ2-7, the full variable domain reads KAGVTQTPRYLIKTRGQQVTLSCSPISGHRSVSWYQQTPGQGLQFLFEYFSETQRNKGNFPGRFSGRQFSNSRSEMNVSTLELGDSALYLCASSLGEYEQYFGPGTRLTVT.